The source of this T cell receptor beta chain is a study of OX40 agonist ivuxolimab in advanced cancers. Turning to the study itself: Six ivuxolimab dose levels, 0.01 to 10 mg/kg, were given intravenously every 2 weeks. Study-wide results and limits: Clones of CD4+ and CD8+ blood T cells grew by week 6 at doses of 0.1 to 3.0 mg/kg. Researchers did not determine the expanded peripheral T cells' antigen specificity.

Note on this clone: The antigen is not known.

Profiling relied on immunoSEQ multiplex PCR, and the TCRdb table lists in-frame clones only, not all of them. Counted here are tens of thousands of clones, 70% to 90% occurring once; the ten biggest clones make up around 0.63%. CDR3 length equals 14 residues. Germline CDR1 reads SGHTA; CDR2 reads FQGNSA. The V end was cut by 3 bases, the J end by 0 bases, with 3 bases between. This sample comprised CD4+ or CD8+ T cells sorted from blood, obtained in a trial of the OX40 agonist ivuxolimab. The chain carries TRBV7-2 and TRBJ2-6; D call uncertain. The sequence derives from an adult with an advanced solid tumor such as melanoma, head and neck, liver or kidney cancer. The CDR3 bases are TGTGCCAGCAGCTTCGACTCTGGGGCCAACGTCCTGACTTTC. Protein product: CASSFDSGANVLTF.